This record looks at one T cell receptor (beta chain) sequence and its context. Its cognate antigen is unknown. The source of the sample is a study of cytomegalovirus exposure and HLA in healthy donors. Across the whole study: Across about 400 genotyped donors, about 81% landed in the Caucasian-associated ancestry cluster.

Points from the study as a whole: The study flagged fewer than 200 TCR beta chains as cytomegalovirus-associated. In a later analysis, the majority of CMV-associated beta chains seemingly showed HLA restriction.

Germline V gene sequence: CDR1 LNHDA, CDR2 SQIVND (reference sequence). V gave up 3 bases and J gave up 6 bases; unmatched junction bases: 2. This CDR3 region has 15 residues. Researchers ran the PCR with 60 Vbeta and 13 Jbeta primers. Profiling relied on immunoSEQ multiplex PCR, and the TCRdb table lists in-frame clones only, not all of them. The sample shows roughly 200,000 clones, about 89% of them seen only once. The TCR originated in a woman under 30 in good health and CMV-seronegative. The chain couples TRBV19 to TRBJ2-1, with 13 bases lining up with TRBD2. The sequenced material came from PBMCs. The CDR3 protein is CASSMRTSGGNEQFF. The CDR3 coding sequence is TGTGCCAGTAGTATGAGGACTAGCGGGGGCAATGAGCAGTTCTTC.